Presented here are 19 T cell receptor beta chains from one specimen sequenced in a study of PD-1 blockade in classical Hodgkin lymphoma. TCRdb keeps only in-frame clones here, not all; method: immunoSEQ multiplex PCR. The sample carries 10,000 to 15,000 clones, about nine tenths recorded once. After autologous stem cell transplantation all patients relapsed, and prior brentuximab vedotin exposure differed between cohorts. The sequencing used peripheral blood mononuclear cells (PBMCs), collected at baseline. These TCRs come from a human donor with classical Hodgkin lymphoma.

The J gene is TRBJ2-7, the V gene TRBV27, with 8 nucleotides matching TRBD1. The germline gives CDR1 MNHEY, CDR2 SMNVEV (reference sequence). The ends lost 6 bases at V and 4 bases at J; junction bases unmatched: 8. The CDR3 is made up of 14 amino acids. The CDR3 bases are TGTGCCAGCAGCCAGACAGGGGCCATGTACGAGCAGTACTTC. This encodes CASSQTGAMYEQYF.

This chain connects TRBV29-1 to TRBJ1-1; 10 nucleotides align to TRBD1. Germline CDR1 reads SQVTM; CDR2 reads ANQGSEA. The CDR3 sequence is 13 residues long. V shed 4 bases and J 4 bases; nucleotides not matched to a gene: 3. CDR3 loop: CSVGQGAGTEAFF. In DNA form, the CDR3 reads TGCAGCGTTGGACAGGGGGCAGGCACTGAAGCTTTCTTT.

This CDR3 reads CASSQGLAGRTDTQYF. The CDR3 region has the DNA TGCGCCAGCAGCCAAGGCCTAGCGGGGAGGACAGATACGCAGTATTTT. The rearrangement joins TRBV4-1 to TRBJ2-3, with TRBD2 matching over 9 bases. Germline-derived CDR1 and CDR2 are MGHRA and YSYEKL. CDR3 length equals 16 residues. With 1 base clipped from V and 3 bases from J, the junction kept 5 bases outside the gene matches.

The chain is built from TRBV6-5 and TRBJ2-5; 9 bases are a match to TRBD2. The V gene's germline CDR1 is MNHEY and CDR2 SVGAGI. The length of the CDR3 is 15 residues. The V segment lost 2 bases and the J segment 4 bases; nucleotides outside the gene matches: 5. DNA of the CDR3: TGTGCCAGCAGTTACGGGGCGGGGGGGCGAGAGACCCAGTACTTC. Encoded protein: CASSYGAGGRETQYF.

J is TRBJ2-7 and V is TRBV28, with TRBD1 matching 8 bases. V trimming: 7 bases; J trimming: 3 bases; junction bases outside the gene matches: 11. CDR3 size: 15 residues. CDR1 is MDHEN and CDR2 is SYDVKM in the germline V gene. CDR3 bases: TGTGCCAGCACAGACTACAAAGGACAGGGCTACGAGCAGTACTTC. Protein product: CASTDYKGQGYEQYF.

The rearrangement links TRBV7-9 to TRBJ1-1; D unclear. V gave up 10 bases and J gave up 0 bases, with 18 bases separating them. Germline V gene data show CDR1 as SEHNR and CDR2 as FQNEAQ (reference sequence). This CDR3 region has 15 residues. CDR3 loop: CAILNSNSLNTEAFF. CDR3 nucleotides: TGTGCCATCCTCAACAGTAACAGCCTGAACACTGAAGCTTTCTTT.

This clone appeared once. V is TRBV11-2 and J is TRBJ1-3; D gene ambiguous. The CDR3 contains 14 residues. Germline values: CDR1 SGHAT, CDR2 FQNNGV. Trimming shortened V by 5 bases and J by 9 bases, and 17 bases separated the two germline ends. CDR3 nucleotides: TGTGCCAGCAGCCACCCGACATTATTCGGCACCATATATTTT. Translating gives CASSHPTLFGTIYF. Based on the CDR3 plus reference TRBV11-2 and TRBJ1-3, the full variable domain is EAGVAQSPRYKIIEKRQSVAFWCNPISGHATLYWYQQILGQGPKLLIQFQNNGVVDDSQLPKDRFSAERLKGVDSTLKIQPAKLEDSAVYLCASSHPTLFGTIYFGEGSWLTVV.

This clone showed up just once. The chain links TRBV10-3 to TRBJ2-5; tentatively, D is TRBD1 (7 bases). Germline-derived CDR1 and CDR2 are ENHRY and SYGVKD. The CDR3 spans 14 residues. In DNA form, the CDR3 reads TGTGCAGTCAGGGGGGACAAGTACCAAGAGACCCAGTACTTC. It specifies CAVRGDKYQETQYF.

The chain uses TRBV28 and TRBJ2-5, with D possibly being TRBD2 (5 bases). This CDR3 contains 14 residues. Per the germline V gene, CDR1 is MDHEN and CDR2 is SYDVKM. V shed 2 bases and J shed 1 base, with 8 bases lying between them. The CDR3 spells CASSLVGLQETQYF. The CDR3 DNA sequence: TGTGCCAGCAGTTTAGTCGGACTCCAAGAGACCCAGTACTTC.

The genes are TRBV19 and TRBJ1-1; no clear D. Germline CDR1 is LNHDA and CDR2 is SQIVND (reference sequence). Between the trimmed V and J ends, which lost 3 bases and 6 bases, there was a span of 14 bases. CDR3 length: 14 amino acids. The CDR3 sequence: CASSMLSGFPEAFF. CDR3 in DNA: TGTGCCAGTAGTATGCTTAGCGGATTCCCTGAAGCTTTCTTT. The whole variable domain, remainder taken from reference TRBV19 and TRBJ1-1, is DGGITQSPKYLFRKEGQNVTLSCEQNLNHDAMYWYRQDPGQGLRLIYYSQIVNDFQKGDIAEGYSVSREKKESFPLTVTSAQKNPTAFYLCASSMLSGFPEAFFGQGTRLTVV.

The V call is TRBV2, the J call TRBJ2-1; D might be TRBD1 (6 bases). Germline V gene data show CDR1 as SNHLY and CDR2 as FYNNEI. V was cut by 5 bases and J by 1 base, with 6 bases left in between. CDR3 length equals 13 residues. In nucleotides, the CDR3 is TGTGCCAGCAGTAGGGGGTCCTACAATGAGCAGTTCTTC. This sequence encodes CASSRGSYNEQFF.

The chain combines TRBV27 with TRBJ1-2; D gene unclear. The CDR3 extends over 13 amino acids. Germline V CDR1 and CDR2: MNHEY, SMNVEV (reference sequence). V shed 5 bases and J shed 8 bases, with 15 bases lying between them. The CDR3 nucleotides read TGTGCCAGCAGTCTCGAGGGCGTCTCCGGCTACACCTTC. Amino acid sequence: CASSLEGVSGYTF.

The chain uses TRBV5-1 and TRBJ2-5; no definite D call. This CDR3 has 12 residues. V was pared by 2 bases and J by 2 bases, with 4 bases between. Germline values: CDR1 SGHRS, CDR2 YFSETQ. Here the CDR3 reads CASSFDQETQYF. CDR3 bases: TGCGCCAGCAGCTTCGATCAAGAGACCCAGTACTTC.

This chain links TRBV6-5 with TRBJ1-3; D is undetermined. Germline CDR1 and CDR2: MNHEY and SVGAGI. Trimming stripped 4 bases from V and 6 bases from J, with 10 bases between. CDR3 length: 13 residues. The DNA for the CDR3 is TGTGCCAGCAGTTCCGGTCCTTCAAACACCATATATTTT. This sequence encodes CASSSGPSNTIYF.

Here the CDR3 reads CASSPTNRQGFPETQYF. The CDR3 nucleotides are TGTGCCAGCAGCCCGACAAATCGACAGGGCTTTCCGGAGACCCAGTACTTC. The chain recombines TRBV11-2 with TRBJ2-5; TRBD1 aligns across 7 bases. Per the germline V gene, CDR1 is SGHAT and CDR2 is FQNNGV. V lost 5 bases to trimming and J lost 5 bases; unmatched junction nucleotides: 17. The CDR3 is made up of 17 amino acids. The full variable domain, with the rest looked up from reference TRBV11-2 and TRBJ2-5, is EAGVAQSPRYKIIEKRQSVAFWCNPISGHATLYWYQQILGQGPKLLIQFQNNGVVDDSQLPKDRFSAERLKGVDSTLKIQPAKLEDSAVYLCASSPTNRQGFPETQYFGPGTRLLVL.

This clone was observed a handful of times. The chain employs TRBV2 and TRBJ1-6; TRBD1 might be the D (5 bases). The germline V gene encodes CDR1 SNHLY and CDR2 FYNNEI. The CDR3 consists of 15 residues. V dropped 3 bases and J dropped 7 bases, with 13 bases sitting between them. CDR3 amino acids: CASSDLGTENSPLHF. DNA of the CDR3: TGTGCCAGCAGTGATCTGGGGACTGAAAATTCACCCCTCCACTTT.

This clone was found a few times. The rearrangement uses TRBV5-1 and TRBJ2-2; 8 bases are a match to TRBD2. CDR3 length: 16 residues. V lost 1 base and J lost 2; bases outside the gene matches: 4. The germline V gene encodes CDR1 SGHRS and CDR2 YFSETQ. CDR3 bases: TGCGCCAGCAGCTTGAACGGGGGGGCTAACACCGGGGAGCTGTTTTTT. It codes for CASSLNGGANTGELFF. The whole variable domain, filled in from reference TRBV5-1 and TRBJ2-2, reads KAGVTQTPRYLIKTRGQQVTLSCSPISGHRSVSWYQQTPGQGLQFLFEYFSETQRNKGNFPGRFSGRQFSNSRSEMNVSTLELGDSALYLCASSLNGGANTGELFFGEGSRLTVL.

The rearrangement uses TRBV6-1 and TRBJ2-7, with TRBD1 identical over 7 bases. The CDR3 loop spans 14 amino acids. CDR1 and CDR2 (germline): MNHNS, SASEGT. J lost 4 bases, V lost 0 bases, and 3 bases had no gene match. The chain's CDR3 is CASSEAGTEYEQYF. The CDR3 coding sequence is TGTGCCAGCAGTGAAGCCGGGACAGAGTACGAGCAGTACTTC.

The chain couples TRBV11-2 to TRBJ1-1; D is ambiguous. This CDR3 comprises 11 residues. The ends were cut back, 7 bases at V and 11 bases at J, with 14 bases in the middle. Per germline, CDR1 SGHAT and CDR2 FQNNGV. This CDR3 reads CASTLSGEAFF. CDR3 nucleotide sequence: TGTGCCAGCACCCTAAGCGGAGAGGCTTTCTTT.